The entry below describes one T cell receptor (beta chain). This sample was included in a study of immune evolution from preneoplasia to lung adenocarcinoma. The assay was immunoSEQ multiplex PCR, and TCRdb's table has in-frame clones only and misses some. The data contain 20,000 to 25,000 clones, 70% to 85% of them singletons. CDR3 size: 14 residues. The germline CDR1 and CDR2 sequences are SQVTM and ANQGSEA. This chain joins TRBV29-1 and TRBJ2-1; TRBD2 is a possible D gene (5 bases). Sequencing was carried out using FFPE invasive lung adenocarcinoma tissue. This receptor was identified in a person aged 60 to 70 with lung adenocarcinoma. As DNA, the CDR3 is TGCAGTGCGCGGCGAGGCCCGGAGGACAATGAGCAGTTCTTC. As protein: CSARRGPEDNEQFF.